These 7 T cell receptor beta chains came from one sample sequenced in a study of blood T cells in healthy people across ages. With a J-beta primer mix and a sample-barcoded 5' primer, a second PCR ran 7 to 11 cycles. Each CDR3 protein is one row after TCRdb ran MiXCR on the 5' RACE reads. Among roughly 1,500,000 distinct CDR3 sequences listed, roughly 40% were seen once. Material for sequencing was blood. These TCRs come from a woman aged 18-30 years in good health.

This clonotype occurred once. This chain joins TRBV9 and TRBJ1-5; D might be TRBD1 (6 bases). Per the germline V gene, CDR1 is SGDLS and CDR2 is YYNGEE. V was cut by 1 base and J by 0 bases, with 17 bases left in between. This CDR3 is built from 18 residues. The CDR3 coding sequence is TGTGCCAGCAGCGTATTTGTGGGGGGCAACCATAGCAATCAGCCCCAGCATTTT. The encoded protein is CASSVFVGGNHSNQPQHF.

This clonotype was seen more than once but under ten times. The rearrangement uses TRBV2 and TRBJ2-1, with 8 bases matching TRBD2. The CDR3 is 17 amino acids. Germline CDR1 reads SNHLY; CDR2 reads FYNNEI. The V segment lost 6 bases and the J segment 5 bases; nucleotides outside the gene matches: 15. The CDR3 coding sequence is TGTGCCAGCAGCCTCCGGGTGTGGACTAGCATGGACAATGAGCAGTTCTTC. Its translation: CASSLRVWTSMDNEQFF.

CDR3 nucleotide sequence: TGTGCCAGCAGCCAAGCGGCGGGGGCCTCCTACAATGAGCAGTTCTTC. Translating it yields CASSQAAGASYNEQFF. V is TRBV4-2 and J is TRBJ2-1; a possible D gene is TRBD2 (7 bases). The CDR3 totals 16 residues. Germline values: CDR1 LGHNA, CDR2 YNFKEQ. Trimming pared 1 base from V and 0 bases from J, leaving 10 bases between.

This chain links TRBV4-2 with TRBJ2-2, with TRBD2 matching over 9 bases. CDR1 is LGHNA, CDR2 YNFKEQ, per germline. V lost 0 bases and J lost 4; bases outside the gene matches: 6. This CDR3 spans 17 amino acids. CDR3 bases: TGTGCCAGCAGCCAAGATTTCGGCGGGAGGGCCACCGGGGAGCTGTTTTTT. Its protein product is CASSQDFGGRATGELFF.

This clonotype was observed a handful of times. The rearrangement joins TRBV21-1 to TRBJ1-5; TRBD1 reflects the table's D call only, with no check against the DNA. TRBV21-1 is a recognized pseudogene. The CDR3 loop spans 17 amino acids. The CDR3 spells CASSKELSRGKGQPQHF. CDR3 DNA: TGTGCCAGCAGCAAAGAATTGAGCCGGGGAAAGGGTCAGCCCCAGCATTTT.

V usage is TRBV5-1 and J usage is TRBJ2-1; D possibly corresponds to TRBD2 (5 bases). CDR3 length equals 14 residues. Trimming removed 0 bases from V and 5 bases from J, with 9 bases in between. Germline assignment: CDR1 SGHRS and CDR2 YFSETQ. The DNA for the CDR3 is TGCGCCAGCAGCTTGGGGACTGGCCACAATGAGCAGTTCTTC. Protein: CASSLGTGHNEQFF.

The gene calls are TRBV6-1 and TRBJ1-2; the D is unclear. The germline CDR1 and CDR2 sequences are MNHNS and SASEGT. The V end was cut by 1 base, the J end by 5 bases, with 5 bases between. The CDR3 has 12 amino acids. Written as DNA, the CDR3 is TGTGCCAGCAGTGAAGTAGGGTATGGCTACACCTTC. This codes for CASSEVGYGYTF.